The 3 T cell receptor beta chains below all came from one sample that was sequenced in a study of cytomegalovirus exposure and HLA in healthy donors. This PCR relied on a set of 60 Vbeta primers and 13 Jbeta primers. Method: immunoSEQ multiplex PCR; TCRdb's copy keeps in-frame clones and lacks some. Of 120,000 to 150,000 clones detected, 70% to 75% appear once; the ten largest clones hold around 1.6%. Sequenced material: PBMCs. All receptors derive from a woman aged 30 to 39 in good health and CMV-seronegative.

This clone was seen ten or more times. The chain employs TRBV7-9 and TRBJ1-2; 8 bases map to TRBD1. CDR1 SEHNR and CDR2 FQNEAQ come from the germline V gene (reference sequence). J lost 3 bases, V lost 1 base, and 4 bases had no gene match. This CDR3 contains 15 residues. DNA for the CDR3: TGTGCCAGCAGCTTAGGGGGGACAGGCGACTATGGCTACACCTTC. It yields the protein CASSLGGTGDYGYTF. Variable domain in full (rest from reference TRBV7-9 and TRBJ1-2): DTGVSQNPRHKITKRGQNVTFRCDPISEHNRLYWYRQTLGQGPEFLTYFQNEAQLEKSRLLSDRFSAERPKGSFSTLEIQRTEQGDSAMYLCASSLGGTGDYGYTFGSGTRLTVV.

Note on this clone: This CDR3 is also generated by other DNA sequences in the sample. V is TRBV4-2 and J is TRBJ2-6, with a weak D call TRBD2 (7 bases). CDR1 is LGHNA and CDR2 is YNFKEQ in the germline V gene. V shed 5 bases and J shed 4 bases, with 18 bases lying between them. The CDR3 contains 17 residues. CDR3 nucleotides: TGTGCCAGCAGCTTCCGTGGGGGGGCGGGGGGGGCCAACGTCCTGACTTTC. It encodes CASSFRGGAGGANVLTF.

The rearrangement links TRBV28 to TRBJ2-5, with D unresolved. Germline assignment: CDR1 MDHEN and CDR2 SYDVKM. CDR3 length: 13 residues. V was shortened by 7 bases and J by 0 bases, with 9 bases between the two germline ends. The CDR3 reads CASTSQNQETQYF. The CDR3 DNA is TGTGCCAGCACCTCCCAGAACCAAGAGACCCAGTACTTC.